Each of the 20 T cell receptor beta chains below was sequenced from the same sample in a study of cytomegalovirus exposure and HLA in healthy donors. Generated by immunoSEQ multiplex PCR, the TCRdb table keeps only in-frame clones and is missing some. The sample carries under 250,000 clones, around 86% recorded once. Specimen: PBMCs. These receptors came from a woman aged 18-35 years in good health and CMV-seropositive.

The chain combines TRBV18 with TRBJ2-2; 10 nucleotides match TRBD2. CDR1 and CDR2 from the germline V gene are KGHSH and LQKENI. The CDR3 totals 17 residues. V shed 2 bases, J shed 5 bases, and the junction held 8 bases outside the gene matches. CDR3 amino acids: CASSPFLSGRGTGELFF. The CDR3 bases are TGTGCCAGCTCACCATTTCTCAGCGGGAGGGGTACCGGGGAGCTGTTTTTT.

This chain joins TRBV7-6 and TRBJ2-5; the match to TRBD2 covers 8 bases. CDR1 is SGHVS, CDR2 FNYEAQ, per germline. Trimming at V came to 4 bases and at J to 7 bases, leaving 11 bases not matched to a gene. This CDR3 region has 15 residues. The CDR3: CASSSTSGRGGTQYF. The CDR3 DNA reads TGTGCCAGCAGCTCTACAAGCGGGAGAGGAGGGACCCAGTACTTC.

J is TRBJ2-7 and V is TRBV7-8, with 7 nucleotides matching TRBD1. The CDR3 contains 14 residues. V was clipped by 3 bases and J by 9 bases; unmatched bases: 11. The V gene's germline CDR1 is SGHVS and CDR2 FQNEAQ. For the CDR3, the DNA is TGTGCCAGCAGCTTTCCGGGACAGAGAGACGGGCAGTACTTC. Its protein is CASSFPGQRDGQYF.

Only one count was recorded for this clone. DNA for the CDR3: TGTGCCAGCAGTTTACTACTTCCATCGAGGCATGGCTACACCTTC. Amino acids: CASSLLLPSRHGYTF. This chain links TRBV27 with TRBJ1-2; D is unresolved. This CDR3 spans 15 amino acids. Trimming removed 2 bases at V and 6 bases at J, with 16 bases between. Germline loops: CDR1 MNHEY, CDR2 SMNVEV (reference sequence).

This clone was seen more than once but under ten times. The chain is built from TRBV6-1 and TRBJ1-4; 9 bases line up with TRBD1. Looked up from germline, CDR1 is MNHNS and CDR2 is SASEGT. The CDR3 is made up of 13 amino acids. Unmatched junction bases numbered 3, after V lost 7 bases and J lost 6 bases. DNA of the CDR3: TGTGCCAGCACGGGACAGGGTGATGAAAAACTGTTTTTT. Protein product: CASTGQGDEKLFF.

The V call is TRBV6-1, the J call TRBJ2-7; 11 bases line up with TRBD2. The CDR3 loop spans 14 amino acids. The trim removed 9 bases at V and 0 bases at J, leaving 4 bases unmatched. Germline CDR1 MNHNS, CDR2 SASEGT. CDR3 sequence (DNA): TGTGCCAGTGAGCTAGCGGGGGGCTCCTACGAGCAGTACTTC. Translation gives CASELAGGSYEQYF.

This clone appeared a single time. J is TRBJ2-6 and V is TRBV28; 9 bases fit TRBD1. With V trimmed by 10 bases and J by 2 bases, 21 bases remained unmatched. The CDR3 consists of 20 residues. Germline CDR1 MDHEN, CDR2 SYDVKM. As DNA, the CDR3 is TGTGCCACCAACGGATCTGAGACAGGGGGACCTCAGACTGGGGCCAACGTCCTGACTTTC. Its translation is CATNGSETGGPQTGANVLTF.

The chain combines TRBV27 with TRBJ2-2, with D tentatively TRBD1 (6 bases). Germline V CDR1 and CDR2: MNHEY, SMNVEV (reference sequence). The length of the CDR3 is 15 residues. Trimming took off 0 bases at V and 5 bases at J, with 10 bases between the two ends. The chain's CDR3 is CASSLSTQGTGELFF. The CDR3, as DNA: TGTGCCAGCAGTTTATCGACCCAGGGGACCGGGGAGCTGTTTTTT.

This chain links TRBV5-4 with TRBJ1-2, with TRBD1 matching over 7 bases. There are 15 residues in the CDR3. V shed 4 bases, J shed 5 bases, and the junction held 11 bases outside the gene matches. CDR1 is SGHNT and CDR2 is YYREEE in the germline V gene (reference sequence). CDR3 amino acids: CASSPQDRIGYGYTF. CDR3 in DNA: TGTGCCAGCAGCCCCCAGGACAGGATCGGTTATGGCTACACCTTC.

This rearrangement joins TRBV6-5 to TRBJ1-1; D is possibly TRBD1 (5 bases). V lost 6 bases to trimming and J lost 5 bases, with 13 bases between them. Germline V gene lookup returns CDR1 MNHEY and CDR2 SVGAGI. CDR3 length equals 13 residues. Here the CDR3 reads CASRVSGLTEAFF. In DNA form, the CDR3 reads TGTGCCAGCAGGGTTTCGGGACTAACTGAAGCTTTCTTT.

The CDR3 sequence is CAISELDYGYTF. In DNA, the CDR3 is TGTGCCATCTCCGAGTTGGACTATGGCTACACCTTC. This chain connects TRBV10-3 to TRBJ1-2; D remains ambiguous. Trimming stripped 8 bases from V and 3 bases from J, with 10 bases between. Germline CDR1 reads ENHRY; CDR2 reads SYGVKD. The length of the CDR3 is 12 residues.

The chain uses TRBV5-8 and TRBJ2-1; 8 nucleotides agree with TRBD2. The CDR3 runs 12 residues. The J segment lost 9 bases and the V segment lost 2 bases, leaving 1 base of the junction unmatched. Germline lookup yields CDR1 SGHTS and CDR2 YDEGEE. CDR3 in amino acids: CASSFAGGEQFF. CDR3 coding DNA: TGTGCCAGCAGCTTTGCGGGGGGTGAGCAGTTCTTC.

The chain uses TRBV10-3 and TRBJ2-2, with 9 bases that match TRBD2. V lost 9 bases and J lost 5; bases outside the gene matches: 16. The CDR3 has 17 amino acids. Germline-derived CDR1 and CDR2 are ENHRY and SYGVKD. DNA of the CDR3: TGTGCCATATTCATAGACGGCGGGAGGGCCGGAACCGGGGAGCTGTTTTTT. Translated: CAIFIDGGRAGTGELFF.

This clone was found once. This chain uses TRBV4-2 with TRBJ2-1, with TRBD2 matching 12 bases. Germline V gives CDR1 LGHNA, CDR2 YNFKEQ. There are 16 residues in the CDR3. J gave up 10 bases and V 0 bases, and 7 bases lay outside the gene matches. CDR3: CASSQEELAGGREQFF. The CDR3 DNA reads TGTGCCAGCAGCCAAGAGGAACTAGCGGGAGGACGAGAGCAGTTCTTC.

The V and J genes are TRBV30 and TRBJ2-7, with 7 bases fitting TRBD2. V trimming: 5 bases; J trimming: 2 bases; junction bases outside the gene matches: 12. The CDR3 loop spans 15 amino acids. CDR1 GTSNPN and CDR2 SVGIG come from the germline V gene (reference sequence). CDR3 nucleotide sequence: TGTGCCTGGGGGAGGGGAGGGTCAGGTGCCTACGAGCAGTACTTC. Translating it yields CAWGRGGSGAYEQYF.

The rearrangement links TRBV28 to TRBJ2-3; D is unclear. V was pared by 7 bases and J by 2 bases, with 10 bases between. CDR1 MDHEN and CDR2 SYDVKM come from the germline V gene. This CDR3 has 13 residues. The CDR3 reads CASTHPLTDTQYF. CDR3 coding DNA: TGTGCCAGCACCCACCCACTCACAGATACGCAGTATTTT.

This rearrangement joins TRBV11-2 to TRBJ1-2; maybe TRBD1 (5 bases). The CDR3 runs to 14 residues. Germline CDR1 and CDR2: SGHAT and FQNNGV. With 1 base removed from V and 6 bases from J, the gap between germline ends came to 12 bases. The CDR3 region has the DNA TGTGCCAGCAGCTTAGGCCGGGGGATCCATGGCTACACCTTC. It codes for CASSLGRGIHGYTF.

This chain joins TRBV27 and TRBJ2-3; TRBD2 aligns across 8 bases. The germline V gene encodes CDR1 MNHEY and CDR2 SMNVEV (reference sequence). With 0 bases clipped from V and 5 bases from J, the junction kept 4 bases outside the gene matches. The CDR3 has 15 amino acids. The DNA for the CDR3 is TGTGCCAGCAGTTTATCAGGCCTAGCGGGAGATACGCAGTATTTT. Translated, it gives CASSLSGLAGDTQYF.

The chain employs TRBV6-1 and TRBJ2-7, with 7 bases fitting TRBD2. Looked up from germline, CDR1 is MNHNS and CDR2 is SASEGT. V trimming: 1 base; J trimming: 3 bases; junction bases outside the gene matches: 3. This CDR3 spans 14 amino acids. The CDR3 bases are TGTGCCAGCAGTGAAGTCGCGGGAGACTACGAGCAGTACTTC. This translates into CASSEVAGDYEQYF.

The genes are TRBV4-1 and TRBJ1-2, with 8 nucleotides matching TRBD1. The CDR3 is 15 amino acids. V shed 1 base and J 4 bases; nucleotides not matched to a gene: 5. CDR1 and CDR2 (germline): MGHRA, YSYEKL. CDR3: CASSQVGGQGYGYTF. DNA for the CDR3: TGCGCCAGCAGCCAAGTAGGAGGACAGGGCTATGGCTACACCTTC.